The 8 T cell receptor beta chains reported below all come from one sample, sequenced in a study of cytomegalovirus exposure and HLA in healthy donors. The PCR was carried out with 60 Vbeta primers and 13 Jbeta primers. The protocol was immunoSEQ multiplex PCR, while the TCRdb copy is restricted to in-frame clones and leaves out a portion. This table has over 75,000 clones, over 65% appearing once. Input material: PBMCs. The receptors here all came from a woman aged 55-69 years in good health and CMV-seronegative.

This clone was detected only once. This chain connects TRBV7-9 to TRBJ2-1; TRBD2 matches 14 bases. The junction had 9 bases not matched to a gene; V was cut back by 4 bases and J by 10 bases. Germline V lookup: CDR1 SEHNR, CDR2 FQNEAQ (reference sequence). This CDR3 comprises 16 residues. The CDR3 region is CASSSGTSGSGEEQFF. The CDR3 bases are TGTGCCAGCAGCTCCGGGACTAGCGGGAGTGGGGAGGAGCAGTTCTTC.

As concerns this clone: Other nucleotide sequences from this sample produce the same CDR3. The genes are TRBV6-1 and TRBJ2-7, with a possible D match to TRBD1 (6 bases). This CDR3 region has 13 residues. Per the germline V gene, CDR1 is MNHNS and CDR2 is SASEGT. Between the trimmed V and J ends, which lost 4 bases and 1 base, there was a span of 8 bases. This chain's CDR3 is CASSGTVSYEQYF. The CDR3 DNA is TGTGCCAGCAGTGGGACAGTTTCCTACGAGCAGTACTTC.

A single count supports this clone. The chain joins TRBV18 to TRBJ1-4; TRBD1 agrees at 7 bases. Per the germline V gene, CDR1 is KGHSH and CDR2 is LQKENI. The CDR3 loop spans 15 amino acids. V shed 3 bases, J shed 5 bases, and the junction held 6 bases outside the gene matches. The CDR3: CASSPTGVLNEKLFF. For the CDR3, the DNA is TGTGCCAGCTCACCTACAGGGGTGTTGAATGAAAAACTGTTTTTT.

CDR3 in DNA: TGTGCCAGCAGCTTAGAACTAGCGGGGAGGAATGAGCAGTTCTTC. Translated, it gives CASSLELAGRNEQFF. V is TRBV7-6 and J is TRBJ2-1; 10 bases are a match to TRBD2. J gave up 7 bases and V 1 base, and 4 bases lay outside the gene matches. CDR3 length equals 15 residues. Germline CDR1 is SGHVS and CDR2 is FNYEAQ.

J is TRBJ2-5 and V is TRBV23-1; 10 bases fit TRBD2. TRBV23-1 is designated an ORF whose function remains uncertain. With V trimmed by 0 bases and J by 2 bases, 15 bases remained unmatched. This CDR3 has 20 amino acids. The CDR3 sequence is CASSQSGSIEREGRQETQYF. The CDR3 nucleotides are TGCGCCAGCAGTCAATCTGGCAGTATTGAGCGGGAGGGCCGTCAAGAGACCCAGTACTTC.

CDR3 in DNA: TGTGCCAGCAGTCCCCAAACCACGGGGAGAGAGACCCAGTACTTC. Protein sequence: CASSPQTTGRETQYF. The chain links TRBV28 to TRBJ2-5, with D possibly TRBD2 on 5 matching bases. V was trimmed by 5 bases and J by 4 bases, leaving 17 bases between them. This CDR3 has 15 residues. Germline V gene lookup returns CDR1 MDHEN and CDR2 SYDVKM.

This clone was picked up one time. This chain links TRBV7-2 with TRBJ2-5; no clear D gene. This CDR3 has 13 residues. Germline CDR1 and CDR2: SGHTA and FQGNSA. The V end lost 2 bases, the J end lost 5 bases, and 9 bases lay between the germline ends. Here the CDR3 reads CASSLTGWETQYF. The CDR3 region has the DNA TGTGCCAGCAGCTTAACCGGGTGGGAGACCCAGTACTTC.

CDR3 sequence (DNA): TGTGCCAGCAGCAACCGCCCCCGGACAGAAGCCGGGTACGAGCAGTACTTC. Protein sequence: CASSNRPRTEAGYEQYF. This sequence joins TRBV21-1 and TRBJ2-7; the D call TRBD1 from the table was never checked on the DNA. TRBV21-1 is shown as a pseudogene. There are 17 residues in the CDR3.